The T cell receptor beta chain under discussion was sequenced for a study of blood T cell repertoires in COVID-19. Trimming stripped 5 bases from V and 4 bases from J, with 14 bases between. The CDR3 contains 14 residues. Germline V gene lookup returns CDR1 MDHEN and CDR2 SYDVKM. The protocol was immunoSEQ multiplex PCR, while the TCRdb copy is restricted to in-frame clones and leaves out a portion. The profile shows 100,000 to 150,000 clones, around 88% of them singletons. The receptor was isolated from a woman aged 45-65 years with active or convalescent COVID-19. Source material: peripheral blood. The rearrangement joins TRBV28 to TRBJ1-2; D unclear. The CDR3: CASSAPPGFYGYTF. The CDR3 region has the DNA TGTGCCAGCAGTGCACCCCCGGGGTTCTATGGCTACACCTTC.